Presented here are 9 T cell receptor beta chains from one specimen sequenced in a study of spatial heterogeneity in lung cancer. Time point indicated: sample taken at primary tumor resection. The study's findings and limits: Intratumoral expanded alpha and beta TCR counts were found to track tumor mutation counts.

TCRdb independently ran MiXCR on the 5' RACE reads; one entry per CDR3 protein. Among around 15,000 distinct CDR3 sequences listed, around 7.5% were seen once. These receptors' targets are unknown. The sequencing here drew on lung tumor tissue, taken at surgery. These receptors were obtained from a male donor with early-stage non-small cell lung cancer.

In this sample, this clonotype turned up many times. The chain carries TRBV20-1 and TRBJ2-7; 11 bases fit TRBD2. The ends lost 6 bases at V and 1 base at J; junction bases unmatched: 8. This CDR3 region has 15 residues. Germline V gene data show CDR1 as DFQATT and CDR2 as SNEGSKA (reference sequence). In nucleotides, the CDR3 is TGCAGTGCGCACGGGACTAGCGGATTGTCCTACGAGCAGTACTTC. As protein: CSAHGTSGLSYEQYF.

The gene calls are TRBV7-6 and TRBJ2-3; 11 positions match TRBD2. Germline V gives CDR1 SGHVS, CDR2 FNYEAQ. V was pared by 5 bases and J by 2 bases, with 6 bases of the junction left unmatched. The CDR3 sequence is 16 residues long. The CDR3 bases are TGTGCCAGCAGCCAGCGGGGACTAGCGGCCACAGATACGCAGTATTTT. Translation gives CASSQRGLAATDTQYF.

This clonotype showed up many times. V is TRBV20-1 and J is TRBJ1-5; the match to TRBD1 covers 8 bases. The J segment lost 5 bases and the V segment lost 3 bases, leaving 6 bases of the junction unmatched. This CDR3 is built from 14 residues. CDR1 DFQATT and CDR2 SNEGSKA come from the germline V gene (reference sequence). CDR3 DNA sequence: TGCAGTGCTAGGGTAACAGGGGGATATCAGCCCCAGCATTTT. Residues: CSARVTGGYQPQHF.

This clonotype showed up just a few times. This chain connects TRBV20-1 to TRBJ2-7, with D possibly being TRBD1 (6 bases). The germline V gene encodes CDR1 DFQATT and CDR2 SNEGSKA (reference sequence). The CDR3 sequence is 13 residues long. Trimming took off 3 bases at V and 3 bases at J, with 12 bases between the two ends. The CDR3 here is CSASVPGVYEQYV. The CDR3 DNA reads as TGCAGTGCTAGTGTTCCAGGGGTCTACGAGCAGTACGTC.

This clonotype occurred many times. The V call is TRBV2, the J call TRBJ2-5; 11 bases are a match to TRBD2. CDR1 is SNHLY and CDR2 is FYNNEI in the germline V gene. The V and J ends lost 5 bases and 7 bases, in that order; junction bases with no gene match: 12. The CDR3 has 16 amino acids. The CDR3 here is CASSIGLAGGIGTQYF. The DNA for the CDR3 is TGTGCCAGCAGTATCGGGCTAGCGGGGGGTATCGGGACCCAGTACTTC.

This clonotype was seen repeatedly, ten times or more. The chain employs TRBV20-1 and TRBJ2-1; 11 positions agree with TRBD1. The V segment lost 8 bases and the J segment 1 base; nucleotides outside the gene matches: 13. This CDR3 is built from 17 residues. Germline values: CDR1 DFQATT, CDR2 SNEGSKA (reference sequence). The CDR3 loop is CSLKGGGQGVSYNEQFF. The CDR3 DNA reads TGCAGTCTCAAGGGAGGGGGACAGGGGGTATCCTACAATGAGCAGTTCTTC.

This clonotype was seen repeatedly, ten times or more. The chain is built from TRBV2 and TRBJ2-5; no clear D gene. With 5 bases removed from V and 1 base from J, the gap between germline ends came to 14 bases. This CDR3 has 15 amino acids. Germline assignment: CDR1 SNHLY and CDR2 FYNNEI. DNA of the CDR3: TGTGCCAGCAGTACCTGGGCCACCTCCCAAGAGACCCAGTACTTC. Encoded protein: CASSTWATSQETQYF.

The chain is built from TRBV7-8 and TRBJ1-4, with 8 bases that match TRBD1. The J segment lost 0 bases and the V segment lost 2 bases, leaving 17 bases of the junction unmatched. The V gene's germline CDR1 is SGHVS and CDR2 FQNEAQ. The CDR3 is 21 amino acids. CDR3 sequence (DNA): TGTGCCAGCAGCTTACCTCACCGGGACAGGAGAAAACTTACAACTAATGAAAAACTGTTTTTT. It translates to CASSLPHRDRRKLTTNEKLFF.

This clonotype was found a few times. The chain has TRBV20-1 and TRBJ2-1; 9 bases are a match to TRBD2. This CDR3 contains 13 residues. The J segment lost 5 bases and the V segment lost 5 bases, leaving 4 bases of the junction unmatched. Germline-derived CDR1 and CDR2 are DFQATT and SNEGSKA (reference sequence). CDR3 sequence reads: CSAGSGGNNEQFF. In nucleotides, the CDR3 is TGCAGTGCTGGAAGCGGGGGGAACAATGAGCAGTTCTTC.